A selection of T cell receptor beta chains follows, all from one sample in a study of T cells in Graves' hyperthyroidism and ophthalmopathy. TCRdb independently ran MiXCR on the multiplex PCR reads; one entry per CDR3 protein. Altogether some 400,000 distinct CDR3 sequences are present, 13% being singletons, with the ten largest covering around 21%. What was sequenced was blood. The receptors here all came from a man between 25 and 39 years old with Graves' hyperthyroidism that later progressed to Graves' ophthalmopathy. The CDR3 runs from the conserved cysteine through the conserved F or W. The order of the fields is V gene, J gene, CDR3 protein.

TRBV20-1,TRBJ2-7,CSASDDTYEQYF
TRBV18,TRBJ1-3,CASTGGQGASGNTIYF
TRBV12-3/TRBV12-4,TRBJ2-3,CASRAGGPTDTQYF
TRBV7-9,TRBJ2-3,CASSRQLAGSTDTQYF
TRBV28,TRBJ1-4,CASSLWGTVGEKLFF
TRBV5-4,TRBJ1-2,CASSLQYREGYGYTF
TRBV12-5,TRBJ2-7,CASGAPLQAEQYF
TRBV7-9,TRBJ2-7,CASSLWRMGDLIRTPSEQYF
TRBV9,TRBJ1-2,CASSPGAGNGYTF
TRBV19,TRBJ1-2,CASSIPGSSYGYTF
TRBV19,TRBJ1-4,CASSPRRGLGNEKLFF